Presented here are 20 T cell receptor beta chains from one specimen sequenced in a study of cytomegalovirus exposure and HLA in healthy donors. With 60 Vbeta and 13 Jbeta primers, the PCR was carried out. Using immunoSEQ multiplex PCR, the repertoire was profiled, and TCRdb retains in-frame clones only, with some absent. Reported are roughly 45,000 clones; the ten largest clones contain under 2%. Sequenced input: PBMCs. Every receptor here comes from a woman aged 25 to 39 in good health and CMV-seronegative.

The rearrangement uses TRBV9 and TRBJ2-1; 13 bases line up with TRBD2. CDR1 and CDR2 from the germline V gene are SGDLS and YYNGEE. The CDR3 runs 16 residues. Germline trimming cut 4 bases from V and 4 bases from J; bases unmatched to any gene: 5. For the CDR3, the DNA is TGTGCCAGCAGCAGACTAGCGGGAGGCGAGTACAATGAGCAGTTCTTC. It encodes CASSRLAGGEYNEQFF.

This sequence joins TRBV6-5 and TRBJ2-2; D unresolved. The CDR3 consists of 14 residues. V dropped 2 bases and J dropped 1 base, with 5 bases sitting between them. Germline V gene lookup returns CDR1 MNHEY and CDR2 SVGAGI. The CDR3 coding sequence is TGTGCCAGCAGTTACGAGGAGAACACCGGGGAGCTGTTTTTT. As protein: CASSYEENTGELFF.

The V and J genes are TRBV18 and TRBJ2-1, with 8 bases lining up with TRBD1. Germline V gives CDR1 KGHSH, CDR2 LQKENI. V lost 6 bases and J lost 7; bases outside the gene matches: 5. The CDR3 sequence is 13 residues long. For the CDR3, the DNA is TGTGCCAGCTCCTTGGACAGGGTAAATGAGCAGTTCTTC. As protein: CASSLDRVNEQFF.

The chain couples TRBV28 to TRBJ1-2; the D is unclear. This CDR3 has 15 residues. The germline V gene has CDR1 MDHEN and CDR2 SYDVKM. V lost 3 bases and J lost 4, with 15 bases in between. The CDR3 nucleotides read TGTGCCAGCAGTTTTAGGCGGGCGCACCGCTATGGCTACACCTTC. This translates into CASSFRRAHRYGYTF.

The genes are TRBV5-6 and TRBJ1-2; D gene uncertain. The germline CDR1 and CDR2 sequences are SGHDT and YYEEEE. The ends were cut back, 2 bases at V and 2 bases at J, with 7 bases in the middle. This CDR3 is 13 amino acids long. The CDR3 is CASSLGRNYGYTF. As DNA, the CDR3 is TGTGCCAGCAGCTTAGGGAGGAACTATGGCTACACCTTC.

The CDR3 sequence: CASSFGLGRGYNEQFF. DNA of the CDR3: TGTGCCAGCAGCTTCGGACTAGGAAGAGGGTACAATGAGCAGTTCTTC. V is TRBV7-2 and J is TRBJ2-1, with 7 bases matching TRBD2. The germline V gene has CDR1 SGHTA and CDR2 FQGNSA. The CDR3 has 16 amino acids. After removal of 3 bases from V and 4 bases from J, the junction contained 9 bases not matched to a gene.

V and J are TRBV6-5 and TRBJ2-7, with D possibly being TRBD2 (6 bases). V was cut by 3 bases and J by 4 bases, with 13 bases left in between. CDR1 and CDR2 from the germline V gene are MNHEY and SVGAGI. The CDR3 runs 14 residues. The CDR3 loop reads CASSYRRDVYEQYF. CDR3 DNA: TGTGCCAGCAGTTATCGGCGGGACGTTTACGAGCAGTACTTC.

This sequence joins TRBV12-5 and TRBJ2-1, with TRBD2 identical over 12 bases. Germline assignment: CDR1 LGHNT and CDR2 FRNRAP. This CDR3 contains 19 residues. J gave up 9 bases and V 0 bases, and 15 bases lay outside the gene matches. The CDR3 protein is CASGLVHPGLAGGRGEQFF. The CDR3 DNA reads as TGTGCTAGTGGTTTGGTACATCCGGGCCTAGCGGGAGGGCGAGGTGAGCAGTTCTTC. Full variable domain (outside the CDR3, taken from reference TRBV12-5 and TRBJ2-1): DARVTQTPRHKVTEMGQEVTMRCQPILGHNTVFWYRQTMMQGLELLAYFRNRAPLDDSGMPKDRFSAEMPDATLATLKIQPSEPRDSAVYFCASGLVHPGLAGGRGEQFFGPGTRLTVL.

In DNA form, the CDR3 reads TGTGCCAGCTCACCCTCCCCGGAGACCCAGTACTTC. It codes for CASSPSPETQYF. The chain uses TRBV18 and TRBJ2-5; no definite D call. In germline, CDR1 is KGHSH, CDR2 LQKENI. The V end lost 3 bases, the J end lost 5 bases, and 7 bases lay between the germline ends. This CDR3 is built from 12 residues.

The chain uses TRBV7-3 and TRBJ2-2; 9 bases map to TRBD2. Germline lookup yields CDR1 SGHTA and CDR2 FQGTGA. Unmatched junction bases numbered 1, after V lost 3 bases and J lost 2 bases. This CDR3 region has 15 residues. The CDR3 DNA follows: TGTGCCAGCAGCTTGACTAGCGGTAACACCGGGGAGCTGTTTTTT. Its translation: CASSLTSGNTGELFF. The complete variable domain, with remaining parts taken from reference TRBV7-3 and TRBJ2-2, reads GAGVSQTPSNKVTEKGKYVELRCDPISGHTALYWYRQSLGQGPEFLIYFQGTGAADDSGLPNDRFFAVRPEGSVSTLKIQRTERGDSAVYLCASSLTSGNTGELFFGEGSRLTVL.

The chain carries TRBV6-1 and TRBJ2-3, with 14 bases aligning to TRBD2. V lost 3 bases to trimming and J lost 10 bases; unmatched junction nucleotides: 9. In germline, CDR1 is MNHNS, CDR2 SASEGT. The CDR3 runs 16 residues. The CDR3 region is CASSDPGLAGAPAQYF. CDR3 nucleotide sequence: TGTGCCAGCAGTGATCCGGGACTAGCGGGAGCTCCCGCGCAGTATTTT.

The CDR3 nucleotides are TGCAGCGGATCACGCGGGAGTTCCTACAATGAGCAGTTCTTC. Translating gives CSGSRGSSYNEQFF. This chain joins TRBV29-1 and TRBJ2-1, with 7 positions matching TRBD2. Germline V gene sequence: CDR1 SQVTM, CDR2 ANQGSEA. This CDR3 is built from 14 residues. Trimming at V came to 7 bases and at J to 1 base, leaving 7 bases not matched to a gene.

CDR3 DNA sequence: TGCGCCAGCAGCCAAGAAACCATAGGAGCGGAAAGCTCCTACAATGAGCAGTTCTTC. As protein: CASSQETIGAESSYNEQFF. The V and J genes are TRBV4-1 and TRBJ2-1, with D perhaps matching TRBD2 (5 bases). The CDR3 runs 19 residues. The germline V gene has CDR1 MGHRA and CDR2 YSYEKL. Trimming pared 0 bases from V and 0 bases from J, leaving 18 bases between.

The chain links TRBV30 to TRBJ2-1; 14 bases line up with TRBD2. Trimming cost V 1 base and J 15 bases; bases outside gene matches: 5. The CDR3 extends over 13 amino acids. Germline V lookup: CDR1 GTSNPN, CDR2 SVGIG (reference sequence). The CDR3 spells CAWSGGLAGDRFF. CDR3 nucleotide sequence: TGTGCCTGGAGTGGGGGACTAGCGGGAGATCGGTTCTTC.

The J gene is TRBJ1-2, the V gene TRBV5-1; TRBD1 aligns across 8 bases. The CDR3 is made up of 15 amino acids. In germline, CDR1 is SGHRS, CDR2 YFSETQ. After removal of 0 bases from V and 3 bases from J, the junction contained 4 bases not matched to a gene. CDR3 sequence: CASSLAAQGDYGYTF. DNA of the CDR3: TGCGCCAGCAGCTTGGCCGCACAGGGGGACTATGGCTACACCTTC. Together with reference TRBV5-1 and TRBJ1-2, the CDR3 gives the full variable domain: KAGVTQTPRYLIKTRGQQVTLSCSPISGHRSVSWYQQTPGQGLQFLFEYFSETQRNKGNFPGRFSGRQFSNSRSEMNVSTLELGDSALYLCASSLAAQGDYGYTFGSGTRLTVV.

CDR3 sequence (DNA): TGTGCCAGCTCACCAAATTTTCAGGGGAACTATGGCTACACCTTC. It is translated as CASSPNFQGNYGYTF. The chain joins TRBV18 to TRBJ1-2, with a possible D match to TRBD1 (6 bases). Trimming took 2 bases from V and 2 from J, leaving 12 bases between them. Germline V lookup: CDR1 KGHSH, CDR2 LQKENI. The CDR3 consists of 15 residues.

The chain recombines TRBV30 with TRBJ2-2; D gene unclear. Germline loops: CDR1 GTSNPN, CDR2 SVGIG (reference sequence). The ends were cut back, 3 bases at V and 0 bases at J, with 8 bases in the middle. The CDR3 is 14 residues long. The CDR3 sequence: CAWRFTPNTGELFF. In DNA, the CDR3 is TGTGCCTGGAGGTTCACACCGAACACCGGGGAGCTGTTTTTT.

The genes are TRBV5-6 and TRBJ2-7; 9 positions match TRBD2. Looked up from germline, CDR1 is SGHDT and CDR2 is YYEEEE. The CDR3 length is 18 residues. V lost 2 bases and J lost 5; bases outside the gene matches: 17. The CDR3 DNA is TGTGCCAGCAGCTTATCCCAGGGAGGGATAGCGGGAGTGAACGAGCAGTACTTC. It translates to CASSLSQGGIAGVNEQYF.

This chain joins TRBV14 and TRBJ2-3; 7 bases are shared with TRBD2. V was pared by 3 bases and J by 4 bases, with 4 bases of the junction left unmatched. The CDR3 runs 14 residues. Germline V gene sequence: CDR1 SGHDN, CDR2 FVKESK. CDR3 loop: CASSQGGSSDTQYF. The CDR3, as DNA: TGTGCCAGCAGCCAGGGCGGGAGTTCAGATACGCAGTATTTT.

V and J are TRBV6-1 and TRBJ1-5; TRBD1 matches 7 bases. The CDR3 spans 13 residues. Germline-derived CDR1 and CDR2 are MNHNS and SASEGT. V trimming: 7 bases; J trimming: 6 bases; junction bases outside the gene matches: 6. This chain's CDR3 is CASKQGEAQPQHF. The CDR3 DNA reads TGTGCCAGCAAGCAGGGGGAGGCTCAGCCCCAGCATTTT.